This T cell receptor beta chain was captured by sequencing in a study of blood T cell repertoires in COVID-19. There are 16 residues in the CDR3. The V gene's germline CDR1 is MNHNS and CDR2 SASEGT. The junction had 9 bases not matched to a gene; V was cut back by 3 bases and J by 2 bases. In the original analysis: Nucleated cell number was recorded as an estimate derived from reference gene primer amplification. Profiled with immunoSEQ multiplex PCR; TCRdb holds only in-frame clones, not every one. The D gene and trimming were derived from the DNA, and the V and J assignments and clone size from that table. Of approximately 300,000 clones listed, 90% are singletons.

This receptor was obtained from a woman in her late teens or twenties with acute COVID-19. The sequenced sample was PBMCs or T cells enriched from blood (not recorded which). V usage is TRBV6-1 and J usage is TRBJ1-2; TRBD1 agrees at 7 bases. The chain's CDR3 is CASSELTGTENYGYTF. The CDR3 DNA reads TGTGCCAGCAGTGAGCTCACCGGGACAGAGAACTATGGCTACACCTTC.